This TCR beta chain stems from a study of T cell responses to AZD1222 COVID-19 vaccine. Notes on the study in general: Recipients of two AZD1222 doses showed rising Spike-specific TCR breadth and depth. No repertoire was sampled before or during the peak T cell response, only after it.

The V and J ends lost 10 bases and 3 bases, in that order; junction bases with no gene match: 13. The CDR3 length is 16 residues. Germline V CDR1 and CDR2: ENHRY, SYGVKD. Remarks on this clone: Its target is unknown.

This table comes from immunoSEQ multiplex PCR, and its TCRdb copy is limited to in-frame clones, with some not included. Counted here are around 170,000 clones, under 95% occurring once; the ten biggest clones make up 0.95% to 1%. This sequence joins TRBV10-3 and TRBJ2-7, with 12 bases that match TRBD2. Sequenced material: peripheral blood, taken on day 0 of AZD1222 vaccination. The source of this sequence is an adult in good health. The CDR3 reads CATSTSGGTTSYEQYF. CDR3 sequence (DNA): TGTGCCACCTCAACTAGCGGGGGGACGACCAGCTACGAGCAGTACTTC.